The clone carrying this TCR beta chain has just a few counts. Its antigen is undetermined. The CDR3 runs to 14 residues. V trimming: 6 bases; J trimming: 4 bases; junction bases outside the gene matches: 7. In germline, CDR1 is DFQATT, CDR2 SNEGSKA (reference sequence). The data were taken from a study of T cells in Graves' hyperthyroidism and ophthalmopathy. General study points: Stable hyperthyroidism was told apart from ophthalmopathy by a model built on 13 V-J features.

Template material for amplifying TCR beta CDR3 regions consisted of RNA transcripts. RT-PCR in the first round (using the HTBI primer set) targeted the TCR CDR3. TCRdb passed the multiplex PCR reads through MiXCR, listing each CDR3 protein once. The table has hundreds of thousands of distinct CDR3 sequences, approximately 15% seen once. The specimen was blood. The rearrangement joins TRBV20-1 to TRBJ1-3; 9 bases align to TRBD1. The clonotype originates from a woman aged 40 to 50 with Graves' ophthalmopathy. The CDR3 spells CSALQGASGNTIYF. The DNA of the CDR3 is TGCAGTGCCCTACAGGGGGCTTCGGGAAACACCATATATTTT.